This is a list of T cell receptor beta chains from one sample in a study of CD8 T cells in Susac syndrome. TCRdb processed the immunoSEQ multiplex PCR reads anew with MiXCR; each CDR3 protein has one entry. The sample has about 150,000 distinct CDR3 sequences, under 97% seen once. Material: CD4+ T cells from PBMCs. The receptors stem from a human donor with Susac syndrome. Both conserved end residues are part of each CDR3. The order of the fields is CDR3 DNA, CDR3 protein, J gene, D gene, clone size, V gene. D genes are given only for firm matches. The size of a clone is reported for some rows only, either as once, few or many, or as a class for expanded clones.

cdr3_nt: TGTGCCAGCAGCCAAACCGGGACAGGGGGCTTCTACGAGCAGTACTTC
cdr3_aa: CASSQTGTGGFYEQYF
j_call: TRBJ2-7
d_call: TRBD1
clone_size: .
v_call: TRBV4-2

cdr3_nt: TGTGCCAGCAGTTCCTCCCGGGACTACGAGCAGTACTTC
cdr3_aa: CASSSSRDYEQYF
j_call: TRBJ2-7
d_call: .
clone_size: .
v_call: TRBV6-5

cdr3_nt: TGTGCCAGCAGCTTGGGGGTCGCTCCCCCGTACGAGCAGTACTTC
cdr3_aa: CASSLGVAPPYEQYF
j_call: TRBJ2-7
d_call: .
clone_size: .
v_call: TRBV5-4

cdr3_nt: TGTGCCGTCGCCCGACTCGCGGTGGAGACCCAGTACTTC
cdr3_aa: CAVARLAVETQYF
j_call: TRBJ2-5
d_call: .
clone_size: .
v_call: TRBV10-3

cdr3_nt: TGTGCCAGCAGCGGGTGGAGGGCCCGCTACACCTTC
cdr3_aa: CASSGWRARYTF
j_call: TRBJ1-2
d_call: .
clone_size: .
v_call: TRBV7-2

cdr3_nt: TGCAGCGCGAGGGCGGGAGCGGGAACCTACGAGCAGTACTTC
cdr3_aa: CSARAGAGTYEQYF
j_call: TRBJ2-7
d_call: TRBD2
clone_size: .
v_call: TRBV20-1

cdr3_nt: TGTGCCAGCGACCCACAGGGGACCAATCAGCCCCAGCATTTT
cdr3_aa: CASDPQGTNQPQHF
j_call: TRBJ1-5
d_call: TRBD1
clone_size: .
v_call: TRBV2

cdr3_nt: TGCGCCAGCAGCCAAGATATGTCCCCCCAGGGATCGGTAACTAATGAAAAACTGTTTTTT
cdr3_aa: CASSQDMSPQGSVTNEKLFF
j_call: TRBJ1-4
d_call: .
clone_size: .
v_call: TRBV4-1

cdr3_nt: TGTGCCAGCAGAACCCTAAGGGGGAGGAGTTCCTACGAGCAGTACTTC
cdr3_aa: CASRTLRGRSSYEQYF
j_call: TRBJ2-7
d_call: .
clone_size: .
v_call: TRBV11-2

cdr3_nt: TGTGCCAGCAGCTCCCAGGGGTTGGGCGAGCAGTACTTC
cdr3_aa: CASSSQGLGEQYF
j_call: TRBJ2-7
d_call: .
clone_size: .
v_call: TRBV7-9

cdr3_nt: TGCGCCAGCAGCCGCGGAGGGGGGCTGAACACTGAAGCTTTCTTT
cdr3_aa: CASSRGGGLNTEAFF
j_call: TRBJ1-1
d_call: .
clone_size: .
v_call: TRBV4-1

cdr3_nt: TGCGCCAGCAGCCCGGGGACAGTGCGAAGCGGCTACACCTTC
cdr3_aa: CASSPGTVRSGYTF
j_call: TRBJ1-2
d_call: TRBD1
clone_size: .
v_call: TRBV5-1

cdr3_nt: TGTGCCAGCAGTTCCCGTTTAGTCTCTGGAAACACCATATATTTT
cdr3_aa: CASSSRLVSGNTIYF
j_call: TRBJ1-3
d_call: .
clone_size: .
v_call: TRBV7-8

cdr3_nt: TGTGCCAGCAGGGGGGCGCGGAACACCGGGGAGCTGTTTTTT
cdr3_aa: CASRGARNTGELFF
j_call: TRBJ2-2
d_call: .
clone_size: .
v_call: TRBV28

cdr3_nt: TGCGCCAGCAGCCAACCTAGAGCTAGCGAAGAGCAGTACTTC
cdr3_aa: CASSQPRASEEQYF
j_call: TRBJ2-7
d_call: .
clone_size: .
v_call: TRBV4-1

cdr3_nt: TGTGCCAGTAGGCCCCACGGGACGAACACTGAAGCTTTCTTT
cdr3_aa: CASRPHGTNTEAFF
j_call: TRBJ1-1
d_call: .
clone_size: .
v_call: TRBV19

cdr3_nt: TGTGCCAGCAGCTTTAAGGGACTAGCGGGAGGGAGTGAGCAGTTCTTC
cdr3_aa: CASSFKGLAGGSEQFF
j_call: TRBJ2-1
d_call: TRBD2
clone_size: .
v_call: TRBV7-2

cdr3_nt: TGTGCCAGCAGTGAAGCCCCGGGAGACCGGTTGAAGACCCAGTACTTC
cdr3_aa: CASSEAPGDRLKTQYF
j_call: TRBJ2-5
d_call: .
clone_size: .
v_call: TRBV6-1

cdr3_nt: TGTGCCAGCAGTGAAGCCGGCGCGGGGGATACGCAGTATTTT
cdr3_aa: CASSEAGAGDTQYF
j_call: TRBJ2-3
d_call: .
clone_size: .
v_call: TRBV2

cdr3_nt: TGTGCCAGCAGCTTAGCCGAGAAAAACATTCAGTACTTC
cdr3_aa: CASSLAEKNIQYF
j_call: TRBJ2-4
d_call: .
clone_size: .
v_call: TRBV7-2

cdr3_nt: TGCAGTGCTAGAGATGGCAGGGGGCTAGGCAATCAGCCCCAGCATTTT
cdr3_aa: CSARDGRGLGNQPQHF
j_call: TRBJ1-5
d_call: TRBD1
clone_size: .
v_call: TRBV20-1

cdr3_nt: TGCAGTGCTAGGAAGCTAGCGGGAGGACCCTACGAGCAGTACTTC
cdr3_aa: CSARKLAGGPYEQYF
j_call: TRBJ2-7
d_call: TRBD2
clone_size: .
v_call: TRBV20-1

cdr3_nt: TGTGCCAGCAGTTTTGGAGGGGCGGGGTACAATGAGCAGTTCTTC
cdr3_aa: CASSFGGAGYNEQFF
j_call: TRBJ2-1
d_call: .
clone_size: .
v_call: TRBV12-3/TRBV12-4

cdr3_nt: TGTGCCAGCAGGGATAGCGGGAAATGGAATGAGCAGTTCTTC
cdr3_aa: CASRDSGKWNEQFF
j_call: TRBJ2-1
d_call: TRBD2
clone_size: .
v_call: TRBV2

cdr3_nt: TGTGCCAGCAGCCAAGAGGGTCCCTTGACCCAGTACTTC
cdr3_aa: CASSQEGPLTQYF
j_call: TRBJ2-5
d_call: .
clone_size: once
v_call: TRBV14

cdr3_nt: TGTGCCAGCAGCGTAGGGGGGACAGGGGAGACCCAGTACTTC
cdr3_aa: CASSVGGTGETQYF
j_call: TRBJ2-5
d_call: TRBD1
clone_size: .
v_call: TRBV9

cdr3_nt: TGTGCCAGCATCTCCCCCATCCCGCGTAATCAGCCCCAGCATTTT
cdr3_aa: CASISPIPRNQPQHF
j_call: TRBJ1-5
d_call: .
clone_size: .
v_call: TRBV7-2

cdr3_nt: TGTGCCAGCAGTCCTTGGGTAGCGGGGGACTACGAGCAGTACTTC
cdr3_aa: CASSPWVAGDYEQYF
j_call: TRBJ2-7
d_call: TRBD2
clone_size: .
v_call: TRBV27

cdr3_nt: TGCAGCGTTGGAACCGGGTCTCACAACGGTCGCGCTTTCTTT
cdr3_aa: CSVGTGSHNGRAFF
j_call: TRBJ1-1
d_call: .
clone_size: .
v_call: TRBV29-1

cdr3_nt: TGCAGTGCCAGTAGCGGGAGGATTGACGGGGAGCTGTTTTTT
cdr3_aa: CSASSGRIDGELFF
j_call: TRBJ2-2
d_call: TRBD2
clone_size: .
v_call: TRBV20-1

cdr3_nt: TGTGCCAGCAGTTACGCAGGACTAGCAGGAGATACGCAGTATTTT
cdr3_aa: CASSYAGLAGDTQYF
j_call: TRBJ2-3
d_call: TRBD2
clone_size: .
v_call: TRBV5-4

cdr3_nt: TGTGCCAGCAGAACTCCGGGACAGGGACGTACCGGGGAGCTGTTTTTT
cdr3_aa: CASRTPGQGRTGELFF
j_call: TRBJ2-2
d_call: TRBD1
clone_size: once
v_call: TRBV6-1

cdr3_nt: TGCAGCGTCCTCGTACGTGGGGGCTCCTACGAGCAGTACTTC
cdr3_aa: CSVLVRGGSYEQYF
j_call: TRBJ2-7
d_call: .
clone_size: .
v_call: TRBV29-1

cdr3_nt: TGCAGCGTTGAATGGAGCGAGGATACGCAGTATTTT
cdr3_aa: CSVEWSEDTQYF
j_call: TRBJ2-3
d_call: .
clone_size: once
v_call: TRBV29-1

cdr3_nt: TGTGCCAGCAGCCTTAGCGGGAGGGAAAGCTATGAGCAGTTCTTC
cdr3_aa: CASSLSGRESYEQFF
j_call: TRBJ2-1
d_call: TRBD2
clone_size: .
v_call: TRBV13

cdr3_nt: TGTGCCAGCAGTCGTCCAAACACCGGGGAGCTGTTTTTT
cdr3_aa: CASSRPNTGELFF
j_call: TRBJ2-2
d_call: .
clone_size: .
v_call: TRBV28

cdr3_nt: TGCAGTGCTAGCGGGGGTACTTACGAGCAGTACTTC
cdr3_aa: CSASGGTYEQYF
j_call: TRBJ2-7
d_call: .
clone_size: .
v_call: TRBV20-1

cdr3_nt: TGTGCCAGCAGCTTGACCCCGACGATTCCAGGGGTCCGCAATCAGCCCCAGCATTTT
cdr3_aa: CASSLTPTIPGVRNQPQHF
j_call: TRBJ1-5
d_call: .
clone_size: .
v_call: TRBV5-6

cdr3_nt: TGTGCCAGCAGGCCGGACAGGGAAGTGACCCAGTACTTC
cdr3_aa: CASRPDREVTQYF
j_call: TRBJ2-5
d_call: TRBD1
clone_size: .
v_call: TRBV28

cdr3_nt: TGCAGCGTGGGGGGACAGGGTAGCACAGATACGCAGTATTTT
cdr3_aa: CSVGGQGSTDTQYF
j_call: TRBJ2-3
d_call: TRBD1
clone_size: .
v_call: TRBV29-1

cdr3_nt: TGTGCCAGCAGCCACGACGGGGGGCTTCGAACCCAGTACTTC
cdr3_aa: CASSHDGGLRTQYF
j_call: TRBJ2-5
d_call: .
clone_size: .
v_call: TRBV11-2

cdr3_nt: TGCAGTCTAAACTCCTATGGCTACACCTTC
cdr3_aa: CSLNSYGYTF
j_call: TRBJ1-2
d_call: .
clone_size: once
v_call: TRBV20-1

cdr3_nt: TGTGCCAGCAGTCCCGGGACAGGGAGTTCACCCCTCCACTTT
cdr3_aa: CASSPGTGSSPLHF
j_call: TRBJ1-6
d_call: TRBD1
clone_size: .
v_call: TRBV27

cdr3_nt: TGTGCCACCTCCGAAGGGTGGCAGGGGTCACCCCTCCACTTT
cdr3_aa: CATSEGWQGSPLHF
j_call: TRBJ1-6
d_call: .
clone_size: .
v_call: TRBV15

cdr3_nt: TGCAGTGCTAGAGATCCACAGCTTTATGGCTACACCTTC
cdr3_aa: CSARDPQLYGYTF
j_call: TRBJ1-2
d_call: .
clone_size: .
v_call: TRBV20-1

cdr3_nt: TGTGCCAGCAGCAAAGCGCCAAGACCACGCACGGAAGACAATGAGCAGTTCTTC
cdr3_aa: CASSKAPRPRTEDNEQFF
j_call: TRBJ2-1
d_call: .
clone_size: .
v_call: TRBV21-1

cdr3_nt: TGTGCCAGCAGCCAAAGCATCCTTGGAAACACCATATATTTT
cdr3_aa: CASSQSILGNTIYF
j_call: TRBJ1-3
d_call: .
clone_size: .
v_call: TRBV14

cdr3_nt: TGCGCCAGCAGCCAAGATCAGGCTAGCGGCCAAGAGACCCAGTACTTC
cdr3_aa: CASSQDQASGQETQYF
j_call: TRBJ2-5
d_call: TRBD2
clone_size: .
v_call: TRBV4-1

cdr3_nt: TGTGCCAGCAGTGCCGAACTAGCTTCCACCTACGAGCAGTACTTC
cdr3_aa: CASSAELASTYEQYF
j_call: TRBJ2-7
d_call: .
clone_size: once
v_call: TRBV6-4

cdr3_nt: TGTGCCAGCAGTAAAGATCCAAGCTCCTACGAGCAGTACTTC
cdr3_aa: CASSKDPSSYEQYF
j_call: TRBJ2-7
d_call: .
clone_size: .
v_call: TRBV6-1

cdr3_nt: TGCAGTGCCCTAGCCAGCGACCTTAGAGGGCATAGCAATCAGCCCCAGCATTTT
cdr3_aa: CSALASDLRGHSNQPQHF
j_call: TRBJ1-5
d_call: .
clone_size: .
v_call: TRBV20-1

cdr3_nt: TGTGCCAGCAGTTCCCTAGGCGGGCGGCCCCCCCAGCATTTT
cdr3_aa: CASSSLGGRPPQHF
j_call: TRBJ1-5
d_call: .
clone_size: .
v_call: TRBV12-3/TRBV12-4

cdr3_nt: TGTGCTAGTGGTTTGGTACTAGCACAAGATACGCAGTATTTT
cdr3_aa: CASGLVLAQDTQYF
j_call: TRBJ2-3
d_call: .
clone_size: .
v_call: TRBV12-5

cdr3_nt: TGTGCCAGCACGTCGGCGGGTAACTATGGCTACACCTTC
cdr3_aa: CASTSAGNYGYTF
j_call: TRBJ1-2
d_call: .
clone_size: .
v_call: TRBV7-9